These 9 T cell receptor beta chains originate from one sample sequenced in a study of blood T cell repertoires in COVID-19. Libraries were prepared by immunoSEQ multiplex PCR; TCRdb keeps only in-frame clonotypes and omits some of them. The table has under 250,000 clones, around 81% seen once. Sequenced material: peripheral blood. All receptors derive from a man aged 50 or older with active or convalescent COVID-19.

The J gene is TRBJ2-1, the V gene TRBV7-3; 8 bases align to TRBD2. Trimming cost V 7 bases and J 7 bases; bases outside gene matches: 9. The V gene's germline CDR1 is SGHTA and CDR2 FQGTGA. The CDR3 extends over 14 amino acids. As DNA, the CDR3 is TGTGCCAGCAAGAAAGGGGTAGCGGGGAATGAGCAGTTCTTC. It specifies CASKKGVAGNEQFF. The full variable domain, with the rest looked up from reference TRBV7-3 and TRBJ2-1, is GAGVSQTPSNKVTEKGKYVELRCDPISGHTALYWYRQSLGQGPEFLIYFQGTGAADDSGLPNDRFFAVRPEGSVSTLKIQRTERGDSAVYLCASKKGVAGNEQFFGPGTRLTVL.

The V and J genes are TRBV6-2 or TRBV6-3 and TRBJ2-2, with D unclear. V lost 6 bases, J lost 1 base, and 9 bases lay in between. This CDR3 region has 14 residues. Germline V gene sequence: CDR1 MNHEY, CDR2 SVGEGT. As DNA, the CDR3 is TGTGCCAGCAGCTCAGGTTGGAACACCGGGGAGCTGTTTTTT. Translation: CASSSGWNTGELFF.

The V call is TRBV27, the J call TRBJ2-7; weak D call: TRBD2 (6 bases). This CDR3 spans 15 amino acids. Germline CDR1 and CDR2: MNHEY and SMNVEV (reference sequence). The CDR3 coding sequence is TGTGCTACATCACCGCGGGCCATACTAGCTTACGAGCAGTACTTC. Amino acids: CATSPRAILAYEQYF.

This clone was observed a few times. V gene TRBV5-4 combines with J gene TRBJ2-5; tentatively, D is TRBD2 (6 bases). Germline V gene lookup returns CDR1 SGHNT and CDR2 YYREEE (reference sequence). This CDR3 has 14 residues. Trimming left V 2 bases short and J 5 bases short, with 13 bases between. CDR3: CASSFTTSWETQYF. In DNA form, the CDR3 reads TGTGCCAGCAGCTTTACCACTAGCTGGGAGACCCAGTACTTC.

V usage is TRBV9 and J usage is TRBJ1-1; tentative D call: TRBD1 (5 bases). The ends were cut back, 0 bases at V and 4 bases at J, with 13 bases in the middle. The CDR3 length is 15 residues. Per germline, CDR1 SGDLS and CDR2 YYNGEE. In nucleotides, the CDR3 is TGTGCCAGCAGCGTAGATGCGACAGTGACCACTGAAGCTTTCTTT. This encodes CASSVDATVTTEAFF.

This clone was seen only a few times. This sequence joins TRBV5-1 and TRBJ1-5; 11 bases are shared with TRBD1. The CDR3 loop spans 17 amino acids. Germline trimming cut 4 bases from V and 0 bases from J; bases unmatched to any gene: 6. Germline assignment: CDR1 SGHRS and CDR2 YFSETQ. The CDR3 DNA reads as TGCGCCAGCAGCCCTGGGACAGGGGGGCATAGCAATCAGCCCCAGCATTTT. Translation gives CASSPGTGGHSNQPQHF.

In DNA form, the CDR3 reads TGTGCCAGCAGCTCAGGAGGTAGCCCTCGGGGGGAGACCCAGTACTTC. Protein sequence: CASSSGGSPRGETQYF. The J gene is TRBJ2-5, the V gene TRBV7-9; possible D gene TRBD2, 6 bases. Trimming took off 4 bases at V and 5 bases at J, with 20 bases between the two ends. CDR1 is SEHNR and CDR2 is FQNEAQ in the germline V gene (reference sequence). This CDR3 region has 16 residues.

The V gene is TRBV9, the J gene TRBJ1-1, with 7 nucleotides matching TRBD1. CDR3 length equals 16 residues. From germline, CDR1 is SGDLS and CDR2 YYNGEE. Trimming removed 2 bases from V and 0 bases from J; junction bases left unmatched: 7. The CDR3 sequence: CASSVRGDRVNTEAFF. DNA of the CDR3: TGTGCCAGCAGCGTTAGGGGAGACAGGGTGAACACTGAAGCTTTCTTT. The full variable domain, in which reference TRBV9 and TRBJ1-1 provide the parts outside the CDR3, is DSGVTQTPKHLITATGQRVTLRCSPRSGDLSVYWYQQSLDQGLQFLIQYYNGEERAKGNILERFSAQQFPDLHSELNLSSLELGDSALYFCASSVRGDRVNTEAFFGQGTRLTVV.

This clone was seen once. The V and J genes are TRBV5-1 and TRBJ1-4; 7 nucleotides align to TRBD1. The CDR3 contains 17 residues. Per the germline V gene, CDR1 is SGHRS and CDR2 is YFSETQ. V was pared by 3 bases and J by 3 bases, with 11 bases of the junction left unmatched. The CDR3 coding sequence is TGCGCCAGCAGCTCCCCGACAGGGAACGAGGCTAATGAAAAACTGTTTTTT. Translation gives CASSSPTGNEANEKLFF.